This T cell receptor beta chain was recorded in a study of metastatic and nonmetastatic thyroid tumors. Study information: Repertoires were compared across blood and tumor or nodule tissue from malignant and benign thyroid patients.

Study-level points and caveats: Malignant tumors reportedly showed significantly higher TCR beta diversity than benign nodules in both blood and tumor.

Per the germline V gene, CDR1 is SGHVS and CDR2 is FQNEAQ. The CDR3 length is 14 residues. Trimming removed 8 bases from V and 5 bases from J, with 16 bases in between. All patients were treatment-naive before thyroid surgery. Per the authors' pipeline: Clinicopathological groups differed in CDR3, with these differences serving to build a distant-metastasis classifier for papillary thyroid cancer. From the PCR reads, TCRdb re-called clones with MiXCR. TCRdb's processing, not the study's, gives the V and J calls here. The sample holds 24,000 or so clones; 22% are singletons and the top ten take 9% to 15%. Remarks on this clone: Its antigen remains unidentified.

The chain combines TRBV7-8 with TRBJ2-1; TRBD2 is a possible D gene (6 bases). This receptor was taken from a female donor with papillary thyroid cancer or a benign thyroid nodule (not recorded which). Some clones in this sample may be carry-over from other donors' samples. Input material: tumor tissue. The CDR3 sequence is CASSSGATHNEQFF. CDR3 sequence (DNA): TGTGCCAGCTCTTCGGGAGCCACACACAATGAGCAGTTCTTC.